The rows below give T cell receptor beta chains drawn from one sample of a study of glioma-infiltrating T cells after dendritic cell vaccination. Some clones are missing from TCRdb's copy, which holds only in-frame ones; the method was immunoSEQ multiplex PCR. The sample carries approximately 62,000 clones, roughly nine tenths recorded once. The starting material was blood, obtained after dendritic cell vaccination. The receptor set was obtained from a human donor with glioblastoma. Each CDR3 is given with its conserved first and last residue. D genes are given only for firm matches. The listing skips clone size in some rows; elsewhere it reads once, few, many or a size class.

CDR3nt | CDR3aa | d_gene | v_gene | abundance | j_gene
TGTGCCAGCAGTGAACCGGGCGGGGGGGCCAGGGAGACCCAGTACTTC | CASSEPGGGARETQYF | TRBD2 | TRBV25-1 | . | TRBJ2-5
TGTGCCAGTAGTATTAGCGGGAGGACCAATGAGCAGTTCTTC | CASSISGRTNEQFF | TRBD2 | TRBV19 | . | TRBJ2-1
TGTGCCAGCAGCCAAGGAGGCCTGGGAAACACCATATATTTT | CASSQGGLGNTIYF | . | TRBV4-2 | . | TRBJ1-3
TGTGCCAGCTCAGCTGACATGGCCTATGGCTACACCTTC | CASSADMAYGYTF | . | TRBV18 | . | TRBJ1-2
TGCGCCAGCAGTGACCGGGACAGGGGGGTCTATGGCTACACCTTC | CASSDRDRGVYGYTF | TRBD1 | TRBV10-2 | . | TRBJ1-2
TGTGCCAGCTCACTAGAAGGACAGGGCAATCAGCCCCAGCATTTT | CASSLEGQGNQPQHF | TRBD1 | TRBV18 | . | TRBJ1-5
TGCGCCAGCAAACTACAGGGGGCGGGGGATGAGCAGTTCTTC | CASKLQGAGDEQFF | TRBD1 | TRBV5-1 | . | TRBJ2-1
TGCGCCAGCAGCCAGGCCCGGGGCGGGAGGGAGGAGCTGTTTTTT | CASSQARGGREELFF | TRBD2 | TRBV4-3 | . | TRBJ2-2
TGTGCCAGCAGTCAGGGGTACACAGATACGCAGTATTTT | CASSQGYTDTQYF | . | TRBV2 | . | TRBJ2-3
TGTGCCAGCAGCGAGGGGGCGTCGGTGTATGGCTACACCTTC | CASSEGASVYGYTF | TRBD1 | TRBV6-1 | . | TRBJ1-2
TGTGCCAGCAGTTATGAGGGCATCAACACTGAAGCTTTCTTT | CASSYEGINTEAFF | . | TRBV6-5 | . | TRBJ1-1
TGTGCCAGCAGCTTGGACAGGGGGAGCACAGATACGCAGTATTTT | CASSLDRGSTDTQYF | TRBD1 | TRBV5-4 | . | TRBJ2-3
TGTGCCAGCAGTTCCCGGGACAGGGTGTGGGAGACCCAGTACTTC | CASSSRDRVWETQYF | TRBD1 | TRBV6-6 | . | TRBJ2-5
TGTGCCAGCAGCGTAGGACCTAGCGGGGGGTCAAGCTCCTACAATGAGCAGTTCTTC | CASSVGPSGGSSSYNEQFF | TRBD2 | TRBV9 | . | TRBJ2-1
TGTGCCAGCAGTTTATCAGCGGGGGGGAACTATGGCTACACCTTC | CASSLSAGGNYGYTF | . | TRBV27 | . | TRBJ1-2
TGTGCCAGCAGTTACTCCGGGGGGCTTAGCTATGGCTACACCTTC | CASSYSGGLSYGYTF | . | TRBV6-5 | few | TRBJ1-2
TGTGCCAGCAGCCCGGGACTAGCGGGACTATATGAAGAGACCCAGTACTTC | CASSPGLAGLYEETQYF | TRBD2 | TRBV13 | . | TRBJ2-5
TGTGCCAGCAGCCCGATGGGGACAGCTCAAGAGACCCAGTACTTC | CASSPMGTAQETQYF | TRBD1 | TRBV7-9 | few | TRBJ2-5
TGCGCCAGCAAGACGGGGGGCTGGGACACCGGGGAGCTGTTTTTT | CASKTGGWDTGELFF | . | TRBV5-1 | . | TRBJ2-2
TGTGCCTGGAGTGTACGGGGGTGGCCGGGACAGGGTAACAAAAACATTCAGTACTTC | CAWSVRGWPGQGNKNIQYF | TRBD1 | TRBV30 | . | TRBJ2-4
TGTGCCATCAGTGAGGGGACTAGCGGGAGTGAGACCCAGTACTTC | CAISEGTSGSETQYF | TRBD2 | TRBV10-3 | . | TRBJ2-5
TGTGCCAGCAGCGCCCTAGCGGGGTCCTACAATGAGCAGTTCTTC | CASSALAGSYNEQFF | TRBD2 | TRBV9 | . | TRBJ2-1
TGTGCCAGCAGTTACCGGGACAGGGGCGGCGAGCAGTACTTC | CASSYRDRGGEQYF | TRBD1 | TRBV5-6 | . | TRBJ2-7
TGTGCCAGCAGCGACACAGGGACCAGCAATCAGCCCCAGCATTTT | CASSDTGTSNQPQHF | . | TRBV11-2 | . | TRBJ1-5
TGTGCCAGCAGCCCAGGGACAGGTCTTAGCAATCAGCCCCAGCATTTT | CASSPGTGLSNQPQHF | TRBD1 | TRBV9 | once | TRBJ1-5
TGTGCCAGCTCACCTCAAAACACTGAAGCTTTCTTT | CASSPQNTEAFF | . | TRBV18 | . | TRBJ1-1
TGTGCCTCCCAGGCCAGGCAGCACAATGAGCAGTTCTTC | CASQARQHNEQFF | . | TRBV9 | . | TRBJ2-1
TGTGCCAGTCCACTAATAGGTTCACCCCTCCACTTT | CASPLIGSPLHF | . | TRBV9 | . | TRBJ1-6
TGTGCCAGCAGTCGCTATACAGGGGGCACTGAAGCTTTCTTT | CASSRYTGGTEAFF | TRBD1 | TRBV13 | . | TRBJ1-1
TGCGCCAGCAGCCAAGACCGGGGAATCTCTGGAAACACCATATATTTT | CASSQDRGISGNTIYF | . | TRBV4-3 | . | TRBJ1-3
TGCGCCAGCAGCCAAGTCGGCGGGAATCAGCCCCAGCATTTT | CASSQVGGNQPQHF | . | TRBV4-3 | . | TRBJ1-5
TGTGCCAGCAGCTTGTTAGGGGATGCGCTTCACGAGCAGTACTTC | CASSLLGDALHEQYF | . | TRBV5-4 | . | TRBJ2-7